This T cell receptor beta chain was retrieved from a study of T cell responses to AZD1222 COVID-19 vaccine. The study, taken as a whole, reports: The donor group comprised mostly white British people and more females; the analysis possibly underestimated clonal diversity.

Notes on this clone: Its antigen is as yet unknown.

Libraries were prepared by immunoSEQ multiplex PCR; TCRdb keeps only in-frame clonotypes and omits some of them. The sample has roughly 150,000 clones; 92% are singletons. The V and J ends lost 5 bases and 1 base respectively, with 14 bases between them. The CDR3 runs to 16 residues. The germline gives CDR1 LGHNA, CDR2 YNFKEQ. The specimen was peripheral blood, collected 28 days after the second AZD1222 dose. This chain connects TRBV4-2 to TRBJ1-4, with D uncertain. The TCR sequence derives from an adult who received the AZD1222 COVID-19 vaccine. This CDR3 reads CASSKSMGETNEKLFF. The DNA for the CDR3 is TGTGCCAGCAGCAAAAGTATGGGTGAAACTAATGAAAAACTGTTTTTT.